This T cell receptor (beta chain) was captured by sequencing in a study of shared clonotypes between healthy human individuals. For the study at large: A couple of women and a few men aged 18 to 49 made up the donors.

This clone was seen a single time. The protocol was immunoSEQ multiplex PCR, while the TCRdb copy is restricted to in-frame clones and leaves out a portion. This sample has hundreds of thousands of clones; 77% occur once, and the top ten carry 12%. The germline gives CDR1 MDHEN, CDR2 SYDVKM. This CDR3 contains 13 residues. V lost 2 bases, J lost 0 bases, and 4 bases lay in between. There were no recent acute infections or vaccinations among the donors, who were healthy HIV-negative adults. Every donor was a Caucasian adult from Nashville, Tennessee. Sequencing used PBMCs. This sequence was found in a woman aged 40 to 55 in good health. Some clones in this sample may be carry-over from other donors' samples. This chain connects TRBV28 to TRBJ1-2; D gene ambiguous. The CDR3: CASSLRTNYGYTF. For the CDR3, the DNA is TGTGCCAGCAGTTTACGGACTAACTATGGCTACACCTTC.